The present T cell receptor beta chain was sequenced within a study of blood T cell repertoires in COVID-19. Overall study: From the United States, Italy and Spain came samples of acute and convalescent COVID-19. Sources were T cells, B-cell-depleted T cells, or PBMCs; the material itself was cDNA or gDNA.

How the authors handled the data: Cell counts per sample came from amplifying reference gene primers. TCRdb keeps only in-frame clones here, not all; method: immunoSEQ multiplex PCR. V and J calls and clone size are given by that table; D and trimming were obtained from the DNA. The repertoire includes over 40,000 clones, roughly 90% of them detected once, and more than 10% sits in the top ten. With 5 bases removed from V and 1 base from J, the gap between germline ends came to 16 bases. The CDR3 spans 16 residues. Germline assignment: CDR1 SGHTA and CDR2 FQGNSA. The genes are TRBV7-2 and TRBJ2-3, with D possibly being TRBD2 (8 bases). Sample: peripheral blood. The sequence derives from a human donor in a cohort sampled during active COVID-19. CDR3 bases: TGTGCCAGCAGCCCAAGGGGGCGGGGGGGCACAGATACGCAGTATTTT. Its translation is CASSPRGRGGTDTQYF.